This T cell receptor (beta chain) is drawn from a study of blood T cell repertoires in COVID-19. Sequencing used immunoSEQ multiplex PCR; TCRdb keeps in-frame clones, though not all of them. Among 250,000 to 300,000 clones listed, under 90% were seen once. Between the trimmed V and J ends, which lost 2 bases and 5 bases, there was a span of 10 bases. Germline V gene sequence: CDR1 LNHDA, CDR2 SQIVND (reference sequence). The CDR3 totals 15 residues. Exposed enrollees encountered a COVID-19 case at some point within 2 weeks before study entry. This TCR was recovered from a woman between 50 and 59 years old who had been exposed to COVID-19. This chain links TRBV19 with TRBJ1-6; D is unresolved. The specimen was PBMCs or T cells enriched from blood (not recorded which). The CDR3 protein is CASSISPVNNSPLHF. The CDR3, as DNA: TGTGCCAGTAGTATATCTCCAGTGAATAATTCACCCCTCCACTTT.